The 8 T cell receptor beta chains below all came from one sample that was sequenced in a study of T-cell reconstitution after alpha-beta-depleted transplantation in children. The authors prepared the TCRbeta library with unique molecular identifiers. One entry per CDR3 protein results from TCRdb running MiXCR on the PCR reads. The profile shows around 500,000 distinct CDR3 sequences, about 12% of them singletons. This sample comprised PBMCs from the stem cell graft donor, obtained from the stem cell graft. Receptors were obtained from a human donor who donated a stem cell graft to a child with combined immunodeficiency.

The chain links TRBV11-1 to TRBJ2-1; TRBD2 might be the D (5 bases). Germline V gives CDR1 SGHAT, CDR2 FQDESV (reference sequence). This CDR3 region has 15 residues. Trimming cost V 4 bases and J 0 bases, with 10 bases left between them. This chain's CDR3 is CASSSGSRSYNEQFF. The CDR3 DNA sequence: TGTGCCAGCAGCTCGGGGAGCCGCTCCTACAATGAGCAGTTCTTC.

This clonotype was counted ten times or more. The chain is built from TRBV12-3 or TRBV12-4 and TRBJ2-3; TRBD1 is a possible D gene (6 bases). The CDR3 is 14 residues long. Trimming pared 7 bases from V and 4 bases from J, leaving 15 bases between. The CDR3 DNA reads TGTGCCAGCAACTTCCGACAGGAACCAGATACGCAGTATTTT. As protein: CASNFRQEPDTQYF.

The rearrangement uses TRBV6-5 and TRBJ2-7, with 7 nucleotides matching TRBD2. This CDR3 has 14 residues. Trimming at V came to 2 bases and at J to 2 bases, leaving 3 bases not matched to a gene. Germline V gene lookup returns CDR1 MNHEY and CDR2 SVGAGI. The CDR3 DNA reads TGTGCCAGCAGTTACGGACTAGGCACCTACGAGCAGTACTTC. Translation: CASSYGLGTYEQYF.

V gene TRBV7-2 combines with J gene TRBJ2-3, with no clear D. The V and J ends lost 2 bases and 1 base respectively, with 13 bases between them. The germline CDR1 and CDR2 sequences are SGHTA and FQGNSA. The CDR3 has 16 residues. In nucleotides, the CDR3 is TGTGCCAGCAGCTTAACAAGGCTGGGCGGCACAGATACGCAGTATTTT. Amino acid sequence: CASSLTRLGGTDTQYF.

Concerning this clonotype: A junction end diverges from the germline sequence, so it may reflect a read error. The chain employs TRBV4-2 and TRBJ1-2, with D possibly being TRBD1 (5 bases). The CDR3 covers 14 residues. CDR1 and CDR2 from the germline V gene are LGHNA and YNFKEQ. The CDR3 region is CASSQESGLFFLDF. The CDR3 DNA reads as TGTGCCAGCAGCCAAGAGTCAGGGTTGTTCTTTCTCGACTTC.

In its sample, this clonotype was seen many times. The CDR3 DNA is TGTGCCAGCAGCTTGGGCAGGGCGCCAACTGTGGATACGCAGTATTTT. Translating gives CASSLGRAPTVDTQYF. The chain is built from TRBV13 and TRBJ2-3; a possible D gene is TRBD1 (5 bases). V was cut by 3 bases and J by 6 bases, with 19 bases left in between. This CDR3 comprises 16 residues. Germline V gene lookup returns CDR1 PRHDT and CDR2 FYEKMQ (reference sequence).

This clonotype was recorded a few times. This sequence joins TRBV29-1 and TRBJ2-1, with 7 nucleotides matching TRBD1. The germline V gene encodes CDR1 SQVTM and CDR2 ANQGSEA. After removal of 7 bases from V and 0 bases from J, the junction contained 9 bases not matched to a gene. The CDR3 is 15 residues long. CDR3 bases: TGCAGCGCCGAGGGACAGTACCCCTCCTACAATGAGCAGTTCTTC. It translates to CSAEGQYPSYNEQFF.

This clonotype was observed many times. The V and J genes are TRBV7-8 and TRBJ2-2, with D maybe TRBD1 (5 bases). CDR1 SGHVS and CDR2 FQNEAQ come from the germline V gene. The CDR3 runs 15 residues. Trimming took 7 bases from V and 1 from J, leaving 13 bases between them. The CDR3 spells CASTSSQENTGELFF. In nucleotides, the CDR3 is TGTGCCAGCACCTCTTCACAGGAGAACACCGGGGAGCTGTTTTTT.